Sequencing of this TCR beta chain was carried out in a study of tumor and adjacent non-tumor tissue in lung cancer. Study background: Aged 31 to 76 years, patients included 9 to 11 men and about 5 women with stage I to III disease. Some 4.2 million productive TCRbeta reads were obtained per sample on average.

RNA was extracted from bulk tissue without any cell sorting. More than 3 cm separated this lung sample from the edge of the tumor. This clonotype occurred many times. Trimming took 6 bases from V and 5 from J; bases not matched to a gene: 7. The CDR3 runs to 13 residues. From germline, CDR1 is SGHDT and CDR2 YYEEEE. TCRbeta libraries were built with three rounds of nested PCR, modified from ARM-PCR. Via MiXCR, TCRdb re-called the multiplex PCR reads, giving one row per CDR3 protein. The sample consists of some 47,000 distinct CDR3 sequences, roughly 60% of them appearing once. The TCR comes from a middle-aged woman with non-small cell lung cancer. J is TRBJ2-5 and V is TRBV5-6; 7 nucleotides line up with TRBD2. Sequencing was carried out using distant non-tumor lung tissue. CDR3 DNA sequence: TGTGCCAGCAACCGGCAGGGAGGGGAGACCCAGTACTTC. Protein product: CASNRQGGETQYF. Drawing the rest from reference TRBV5-6 and TRBJ2-5, the complete variable domain is DAGVTQSPTHLIKTRGQQVTLRCSPKSGHDTVSWYQQALGQGPQFIFQYYEEEERQRGNFPDRFSGHQFPNYSSELNVNALLLGDSALYLCASNRQGGETQYFGPGTRLLVL.